The 32 T cell receptor beta chains reported below all come from one sample, sequenced in a study of shared clonotypes between healthy human individuals. Using immunoSEQ multiplex PCR, the repertoire was profiled, and TCRdb retains in-frame clones only, with some absent. This sample has roughly 2.6 million clones, with more than 90% found just once. The sequencing input was naive CD4+ T cells sorted from blood. The subset: CD45RA+ positively selected. These receptors were collected from a man between 18 and 29 years old in good health.

V usage is TRBV5-1 and J usage is TRBJ1-3; 9 bases agree with TRBD1. Trimming cost V 4 bases and J 0 bases; bases outside gene matches: 8. CDR1 SGHRS and CDR2 YFSETQ come from the germline V gene. The length of the CDR3 is 17 residues. Here the CDR3 reads CASSPGQGRPSGNTIYF. The CDR3 DNA follows: TGCGCCAGCAGCCCAGGACAGGGGCGACCCTCTGGAAACACCATATATTTT.

This rearrangement joins TRBV6-1 to TRBJ2-2, with D tentatively TRBD2 (5 bases). Trimming pared 2 bases from V and 6 bases from J, leaving 7 bases between. Germline V gene sequence: CDR1 MNHNS, CDR2 SASEGT. The CDR3 covers 13 residues. This chain's CDR3 is CASSEWGAGELFF. In nucleotides, the CDR3 is TGTGCCAGCAGTGAATGGGGAGCCGGGGAGCTGTTTTTT.

This clone was detected once. The chain recombines TRBV5-1 with TRBJ2-2; D remains unclear. The CDR3 is made up of 15 amino acids. Trimming stripped 6 bases from V and 6 bases from J, with 18 bases between. Germline CDR1 SGHRS, CDR2 YFSETQ. The CDR3 sequence: CASKTGTVGPGELFF. The CDR3 DNA is TGCGCCAGCAAAACCGGAACGGTGGGCCCCGGGGAGCTGTTTTTT.

Of note for this clone: Other DNA sequences in this sample translate to the same CDR3. V and J are TRBV5-1 and TRBJ2-1; TRBD1 agrees at 9 bases. The CDR3 covers 13 residues. In germline, CDR1 is SGHRS, CDR2 YFSETQ. After removal of 3 bases from V and 7 bases from J, the junction contained 2 bases not matched to a gene. CDR3 sequence reads: CASSSGQGNEQFF. For the CDR3, the DNA is TGCGCCAGCAGCTCCGGACAGGGGAATGAGCAGTTCTTC.

This chain links TRBV19 with TRBJ2-7; TRBD1 matches at 9 bases. The CDR3 totals 14 residues. Trimming removed 4 bases from V and 2 bases from J; junction bases left unmatched: 3. CDR1 is LNHDA and CDR2 is SQIVND in the germline V gene (reference sequence). CDR3 amino acids: CASSNRDRAYEQYF. CDR3 DNA sequence: TGTGCCAGTAGTAACCGGGACAGGGCCTACGAGCAGTACTTC.

V usage is TRBV19 and J usage is TRBJ2-7; 10 nucleotides match TRBD2. The CDR3 is 16 amino acids. V trimming: 8 bases; J trimming: 0 bases; junction bases outside the gene matches: 10. The germline V gene has CDR1 LNHDA and CDR2 SQIVND (reference sequence). The CDR3, as DNA: TGTGCCAGTCGGCGTCTAGCGGGAGCGAGCTCCTACGAGCAGTACTTC. Translating gives CASRRLAGASSYEQYF. The full variable domain, completed using reference TRBV19 and TRBJ2-7, is DGGITQSPKYLFRKEGQNVTLSCEQNLNHDAMYWYRQDPGQGLRLIYYSQIVNDFQKGDIAEGYSVSREKKESFPLTVTSAQKNPTAFYLCASRRLAGASSYEQYFGPGTRLTVT.

The sample holds one count of this clone. The genes are TRBV5-1 and TRBJ2-5; weak D call: TRBD1 (5 bases). V dropped 4 bases and J dropped 5 bases, with 21 bases sitting between them. The CDR3 contains 16 residues. The V gene's germline CDR1 is SGHRS and CDR2 YFSETQ. CDR3 sequence reads: CASSLGETTVGETQYF. The CDR3 DNA reads TGCGCCAGCAGCCTAGGGGAAACAACGGTGGGCGAGACCCAGTACTTC.

This clone was found a few times. The chain employs TRBV29-1 and TRBJ1-1; no clear D. This CDR3 comprises 13 residues. CDR1 is SQVTM and CDR2 is ANQGSEA in the germline V gene. V was trimmed by 4 bases and J by 0 bases, leaving 9 bases between them. CDR3 protein: CSVVSGMNTEAFF. The DNA for the CDR3 is TGCAGCGTTGTTTCGGGAATGAACACTGAAGCTTTCTTT.

The V gene is TRBV5-1, the J gene TRBJ1-2, with D hard to call. Per germline, CDR1 SGHRS and CDR2 YFSETQ. This CDR3 is 13 amino acids long. Trimming stripped 5 bases from V and 2 bases from J, with 10 bases between. CDR3 sequence: CASRGNTNYGYTF. In nucleotides, the CDR3 is TGCGCCAGCAGGGGCAACACGAACTATGGCTACACCTTC. Full variable domain (rest looked up from reference TRBV5-1 and TRBJ1-2): KAGVTQTPRYLIKTRGQQVTLSCSPISGHRSVSWYQQTPGQGLQFLFEYFSETQRNKGNFPGRFSGRQFSNSRSEMNVSTLELGDSALYLCASRGNTNYGYTFGSGTRLTVV.

The J gene is TRBJ1-2, the V gene TRBV6-6; 7 nucleotides agree with TRBD1. V shed 2 bases and J 4 bases; nucleotides not matched to a gene: 7. This CDR3 region has 15 residues. Germline assignment: CDR1 MNHNY and CDR2 SVGAGI (reference sequence). The CDR3 sequence: CASSYATGAFYGYTF. The CDR3, as DNA: TGTGCCAGCAGTTACGCTACAGGGGCGTTCTATGGCTACACCTTC.

J is TRBJ1-1 and V is TRBV6-6; D remains ambiguous. Germline assignment: CDR1 MNHNY and CDR2 SVGAGI (reference sequence). The CDR3 length is 13 residues. The V end lost 8 bases, the J end lost 1 base, and 11 bases lay between the germline ends. In DNA form, the CDR3 reads TGTGCCAGCGGTCCTTGGGCGAACACTGAAGCTTTCTTT. Amino acid sequence: CASGPWANTEAFF.

This chain joins TRBV10-3 and TRBJ2-6, with D perhaps assigned TRBD1 or TRBD2 (5 bases each). Germline CDR1 is ENHRY and CDR2 is SYGVKD. V lost 9 bases to trimming and J lost 2 bases, with 11 bases between them. This CDR3 spans 14 amino acids. The CDR3 sequence is CAIWGYPGANVLTF. CDR3 bases: TGTGCCATATGGGGGTACCCTGGGGCCAACGTCCTGACTTTC.

The chain is built from TRBV6-5 and TRBJ2-7, with 7 bases that match TRBD1. V trimming: 6 bases; J trimming: 6 bases; junction bases outside the gene matches: 8. The CDR3 extends over 13 amino acids. Germline V gene data show CDR1 as MNHEY and CDR2 as SVGAGI. The CDR3 bases are TGTGCCAGCAGAAGAGGGGGCGAAGGCGAGCAGTACTTC. Residues: CASRRGGEGEQYF.

This chain uses TRBV28 with TRBJ1-2; 7 bases map to TRBD1. Germline CDR1 reads MDHEN; CDR2 reads SYDVKM. V trimming: 6 bases; J trimming: 3 bases; junction bases outside the gene matches: 4. This CDR3 contains 13 residues. The CDR3 protein is CASRVQGYYGYTF. As DNA, the CDR3 is TGTGCCAGCAGAGTACAGGGGTACTATGGCTACACCTTC.

The rearrangement joins TRBV7-9 to TRBJ2-1, with D unclear. The CDR3 is made up of 12 amino acids. V shed 5 bases and J shed 5 bases, with 7 bases lying between them. Germline CDR1 SEHNR, CDR2 FQNEAQ (reference sequence). The CDR3 bases are TGTGCCAGCAGCCCGATAGACAATGAGCAGTTCTTC. It codes for CASSPIDNEQFF.

The chain combines TRBV30 with TRBJ1-6, with 7 bases fitting TRBD1. Trimming removed 3 bases from V and 10 bases from J; junction bases left unmatched: 12. The CDR3 runs 15 residues. In germline, CDR1 is GTSNPN, CDR2 SVGIG (reference sequence). The CDR3 protein is CAWSGDSVDWSPLHF. DNA for the CDR3: TGTGCCTGGAGCGGGGACAGTGTGGACTGGTCACCCCTCCACTTT.

Note on this clone: The same CDR3 arises from other DNA sequences in this sample as well. This chain uses TRBV15 with TRBJ2-7; D unclear. Germline lookup yields CDR1 LNHNV and CDR2 YYDKDF (reference sequence). The CDR3 is 14 amino acids. With 0 bases removed from V and 0 bases from J, the gap between germline ends came to 6 bases. The CDR3 loop reads CATSRDRNSYEQYF. The CDR3 region has the DNA TGTGCCACCAGCAGAGATCGGAACTCCTACGAGCAGTACTTC.

This chain connects TRBV2 to TRBJ2-6; D might be TRBD2 (5 bases). CDR1 is SNHLY and CDR2 is FYNNEI in the germline V gene. The CDR3 sequence is 15 residues long. V was pared by 5 bases and J by 0 bases, with 8 bases between. The DNA of the CDR3 is TGTGCCAGCAGTTTTGAGGGCTCTGGGGCCAACGTCCTGACTTTC. As protein: CASSFEGSGANVLTF. Full variable domain (remainder filled in from reference TRBV2 and TRBJ2-6): EPEVTQTPSHQVTQMGQEVILRCVPISNHLYFYWYRQILGQKVEFLVSFYNNEISEKSEIFDDQFSVERPDGSNFTLKIRSTKLEDSAMYFCASSFEGSGANVLTFGAGSRLTVL.

The J gene is TRBJ2-2, the V gene TRBV5-1, with 7 bases identical to TRBD1. Germline CDR1 reads SGHRS; CDR2 reads YFSETQ. J lost 1 base, V lost 5 bases, and 2 bases had no gene match. The CDR3 covers 14 residues. The CDR3 nucleotides read TGCGCCAGCAGGGACAGGAGGAACACCGGGGAGCTGTTTTTT. Encoded protein: CASRDRRNTGELFF.

The rearrangement links TRBV2 to TRBJ1-2, with TRBD1 identical over 7 bases. Germline CDR1 is SNHLY and CDR2 is FYNNEI. This CDR3 spans 14 amino acids. J was trimmed by 1 base and V by 5 bases; bases with no gene match: 4. The CDR3 region has the DNA TGTGCCAGCAGTACCGGGACAGTTAACTATGGCTACACCTTC. This encodes CASSTGTVNYGYTF.

The chain is built from TRBV11-2 and TRBJ1-1; a possible D gene is TRBD1 (5 bases). CDR3 length equals 13 residues. V was cut by 5 bases and J by 5 bases, with 12 bases left in between. The germline CDR1 and CDR2 sequences are SGHAT and FQNNGV. The chain's CDR3 is CASSPEWGTEAFF. The CDR3 DNA follows: TGTGCCAGCAGCCCCGAGTGGGGGACTGAAGCTTTCTTT.

On this clone itself: Other DNA sequences in the sample encode the same CDR3. This chain connects TRBV5-1 to TRBJ2-1; the match to TRBD2 covers 7 bases. The CDR3 totals 15 residues. V was clipped by 2 bases and J by 0 bases; unmatched bases: 2. The germline CDR1 and CDR2 sequences are SGHRS and YFSETQ. The CDR3, as DNA: TGCGCCAGCAGCTTCGGGGGGAACTCCTACAATGAGCAGTTCTTC. Translated: CASSFGGNSYNEQFF. Using reference TRBV5-1 and TRBJ2-1 for the parts outside the CDR3, the full variable domain is KAGVTQTPRYLIKTRGQQVTLSCSPISGHRSVSWYQQTPGQGLQFLFEYFSETQRNKGNFPGRFSGRQFSNSRSEMNVSTLELGDSALYLCASSFGGNSYNEQFFGPGTRLTVL.

The rearrangement links TRBV4-1 to TRBJ1-2, with D unresolved. V was pared by 2 bases and J by 3 bases, with 13 bases between. CDR1 and CDR2 from the germline V gene are MGHRA and YSYEKL. The CDR3 extends over 15 amino acids. The CDR3 region is CASSQFGISDYGYTF. Here the CDR3 DNA reads TGCGCCAGCAGCCAATTCGGGATCTCTGACTATGGCTACACCTTC.

Written as DNA, the CDR3 is TGCGCCAGCAGCCAAGATCCCAGTGCAAGCTCTGGGGCCAACGTCCTGACTTTC. This codes for CASSQDPSASSGANVLTF. The rearrangement links TRBV4-3 to TRBJ2-6, with D unresolved. CDR3 length equals 18 residues. With 0 bases removed from V and 0 bases from J, the gap between germline ends came to 12 bases. Looked up from germline, CDR1 is LGHNA and CDR2 is YSLEER.

The V call is TRBV7-8, the J call TRBJ2-4; 7 bases map to TRBD1. CDR1 SGHVS and CDR2 FQNEAQ come from the germline V gene. The J segment lost 0 bases and the V segment lost 5 bases, leaving 7 bases of the junction unmatched. The CDR3 consists of 16 residues. CDR3 loop: CASSTEGALAKNIQYF. The CDR3, as DNA: TGTGCCAGCAGCACTGAGGGGGCTTTAGCCAAAAACATTCAGTACTTC. Complete variable domain (other parts from reference TRBV7-8 and TRBJ2-4): GAGVSQSPRYKVAKRGQDVALRCDPISGHVSLFWYQQALGQGPEFLTYFQNEAQLDKSGLPSDRFFAERPEGSVSTLKIQRTQQEDSAVYLCASSTEGALAKNIQYFGAGTRLSVL.

V and J are TRBV6-6 and TRBJ1-1; D remains unclear. Germline V gene lookup returns CDR1 MNHNY and CDR2 SVGAGI (reference sequence). The germline V and J ends were trimmed by 6 bases and 10 bases, with 18 bases remaining between them. The CDR3 loop spans 13 amino acids. The DNA for the CDR3 is TGTGCCAGCAGCCCCGACAATCAGAAGGGAGCTTTCTTT. Translation gives CASSPDNQKGAFF.

This chain links TRBV30 with TRBJ1-5; tentative D call: TRBD1 (5 bases). V was clipped by 2 bases and J by 6 bases, with 14 bases between them. Germline CDR1 GTSNPN, CDR2 SVGIG (reference sequence). The CDR3 is 14 residues long. In DNA form, the CDR3 reads TGTGCCTGGAGTAGGGACTCGTTCGTTCAGCCCCAGCATTTT. Translation gives CAWSRDSFVQPQHF.

This chain joins TRBV23-1 and TRBJ2-1; TRBD2 matches at 7 bases. TRBV23-1 is an open reading frame whose function is uncertain. V dropped 0 bases and J dropped 4; count of bases not matched to a gene: 3. The CDR3 runs 15 residues. DNA for the CDR3: TGCGCCAGCAGTCAATCGGCTAGCGGTTACAATGAGCAGTTCTTC. This translates into CASSQSASGYNEQFF.

The chain has TRBV28 and TRBJ1-5; 7 bases align to TRBD1. Trimming cost V 2 bases and J 3 bases; bases outside gene matches: 4. The CDR3 is 15 amino acids. The V gene's germline CDR1 is MDHEN and CDR2 SYDVKM. CDR3 region: CASSLRDSHNQPQHF. The CDR3, as DNA: TGTGCCAGCAGTTTACGGGACAGCCACAATCAGCCCCAGCATTTT.

The V and J genes are TRBV7-2 and TRBJ1-2, with D perhaps TRBD1 (5 bases). V lost 5 bases and J 2 bases, leaving 18 bases between the germline ends. The CDR3 has 16 amino acids. Germline V CDR1 and CDR2: SGHTA, FQGNSA. The CDR3 protein is CASSLRGGPTNYGYTF. The CDR3 bases are TGTGCCAGCAGCCTGAGGGGTGGCCCTACCAACTATGGCTACACCTTC.

This clone was seen more than once but under ten times. This chain links TRBV9 with TRBJ1-1, with D unresolved. The ends were cut back, 1 base at V and 2 bases at J, with 9 bases in the middle. The length of the CDR3 is 14 residues. The germline V gene encodes CDR1 SGDLS and CDR2 YYNGEE. CDR3 loop: CASSVQEINTEAFF. Here the CDR3 DNA reads TGTGCCAGCAGCGTACAGGAGATAAACACTGAAGCTTTCTTT.

This clone was observed a few times. As DNA, the CDR3 is TGTGCCAGCAGCGTAGGACGGACAGCGGTCTACGAGCAGTACTTC. Translation gives CASSVGRTAVYEQYF. The chain is built from TRBV5-5 and TRBJ2-7; TRBD1 might be the D (6 bases). V was shortened by 4 bases and J by 3 bases, with 17 bases between the two germline ends. The CDR3 covers 15 residues. CDR1 and CDR2 (germline): SGHKS, YYEKEE (reference sequence).